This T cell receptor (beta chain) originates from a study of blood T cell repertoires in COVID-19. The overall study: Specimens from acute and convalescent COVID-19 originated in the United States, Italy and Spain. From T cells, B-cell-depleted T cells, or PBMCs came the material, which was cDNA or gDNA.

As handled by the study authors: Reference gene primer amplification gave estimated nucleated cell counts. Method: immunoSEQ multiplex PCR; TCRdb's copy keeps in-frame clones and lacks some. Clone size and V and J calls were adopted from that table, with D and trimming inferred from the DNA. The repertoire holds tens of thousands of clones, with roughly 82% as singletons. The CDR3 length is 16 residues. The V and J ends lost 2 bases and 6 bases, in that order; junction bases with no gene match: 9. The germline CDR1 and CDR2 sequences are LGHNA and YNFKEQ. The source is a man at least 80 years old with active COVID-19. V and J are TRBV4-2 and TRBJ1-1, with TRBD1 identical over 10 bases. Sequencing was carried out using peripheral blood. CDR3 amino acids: CASSQTPVGQGAEAFF. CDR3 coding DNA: TGTGCCAGCAGCCAAACCCCGGTAGGACAGGGGGCTGAAGCTTTCTTT.